This TCR beta chain appears in the sequencing data of a study of control samples from healthy donors and cancer patients. Sequencing used immunoSEQ multiplex PCR; TCRdb keeps in-frame clones, though not all of them. Of 150,000 to 200,000 clones in the sample, about 91% are singletons; the top ten hold around 2%. Deletions cut 4 bases from V and 8 bases from J, with 18 bases between. CDR1 and CDR2 from the germline V gene are SGHRS and YFSETQ. The CDR3 has 14 residues. The clonotype originates from a woman between 40 and 50 years old in good health. The rearrangement uses TRBV5-1 and TRBJ1-1, with TRBD1 as a possible D gene (5 bases). The sequenced sample consisted of blood. In DNA, the CDR3 is TGCGCCAGCAGCGTTATCGCCGAGGGGACCGAAGCTTTCTTT. Its protein is CASSVIAEGTEAFF.